The 32 T cell receptor beta chains reported below all come from one sample, sequenced in a study of low-dose radiotherapy and immunotherapy resistance in tumors. Gene-specific TRAV and TRBV primers were used for first-strand cDNA, covering alpha and beta chains. Amplification of TCRs used a constant-region primer and V-primer adapter for around 20 PCR cycles. TCRdb re-derived calls from the reads in MiXCR, one entry per CDR3 protein. The data show approximately 89,000 distinct CDR3 sequences, around 18% seen once. Time point defined: before trial treatment. This specimen consisted of PBMCs, obtained before treatment. Every receptor here comes from a male donor with prostate cancer.

For this clonotype: This is likely an artifact of a read error, given a far larger clone one base away. The chain links TRBV4-1 to TRBJ2-1; the D is unclear. Per germline, CDR1 MGHRA and CDR2 YSYEKL. The CDR3 is 14 residues long. V was cut by 1 base and J by 9 bases, with 13 bases left in between. The CDR3 here is CASSQGGPVPEQFF. DNA for the CDR3: TGCGCCAGCAGCCAAGGTGGGCCCGTTCCTGAGCAGTTCTTC.

This clonotype was detected ten times or more. V and J are TRBV20-1 and TRBJ2-1; D not certain. Per germline, CDR1 DFQATT and CDR2 SNEGSKA (reference sequence). V was cut by 6 bases and J by 5 bases, with 2 bases left in between. This CDR3 has 9 residues. CDR3 sequence: CSAHNEQFF. The CDR3 DNA reads as TGCAGTGCACACAATGAGCAGTTCTTC.

A remark on this clonotype: This may come from a read error, since a much larger clone is one base off. CDR3 sequence (DNA): TGCAGTGCTAATTCCCCGGGACGTAGGATTGGAAGGATCTCCTACAATGAGCAGTACTTC. The encoded protein is CSANSPGRRIGRISYNEQYF. This rearrangement joins TRBV20-1 to TRBJ2-5; D may correspond to TRBD1 or TRBD2 (5 bases each). The germline V and J ends were trimmed by 4 bases and 11 bases, with 41 bases remaining between them. The CDR3 totals 20 residues. Germline V gene lookup returns CDR1 DFQATT and CDR2 SNEGSKA (reference sequence).

With respect to this clonotype: The germline gene is not matched at one end of the junction; a read error may be the cause. V usage is TRBV4-1 and J usage is TRBJ2-1, with 7 bases matching TRBD2. CDR1 is MGHRA and CDR2 is YSYEKL in the germline V gene. The CDR3 is 18 residues long. For the CDR3, the DNA is TGTGCCAGCAGCCAAGATTTAGGTAGGCTAGCGGTTAACAATGAGCAGTTCTTC. It encodes CASSQDLGRLAVNNEQFF.

This clonotype was seen ten or more times. The rearrangement joins TRBV3-1 to TRBJ2-3; D gene uncertain. CDR1 is LGHDT, CDR2 YNNKEL, per germline (reference sequence). The V and J ends lost 2 bases and 4 bases respectively, with 7 bases between them. CDR3 length: 13 amino acids. Here the CDR3 reads CASSQLPSDTQYF. In DNA form, the CDR3 reads TGTGCCAGCAGCCAATTACCATCAGATACGCAGTATTTT.

The V call is TRBV27, the J call TRBJ1-2; D gene ambiguous. CDR1 is MNHEY, CDR2 SMNVEV, per germline (reference sequence). The CDR3 totals 11 residues. V shed 6 bases and J shed 8 bases, with 10 bases lying between them. This chain's CDR3 is CASRPSQGYTF. CDR3 DNA sequence: TGTGCCAGCAGACCGTCCCAGGGCTACACCTTC.

This clonotype was detected ten times or more. The chain joins TRBV13 to TRBJ2-3; no definite D call. Trimming stripped 3 bases from V and 2 bases from J, with 3 bases between. This CDR3 is built from 12 residues. CDR1 PRHDT and CDR2 FYEKMQ come from the germline V gene (reference sequence). The CDR3 region is CASSLDTDTQYF. The CDR3 region has the DNA TGTGCCAGCAGCTTGGACACAGATACGCAGTATTTT.

The chain combines TRBV21-1 with TRBJ2-1; the table calls TRBD2, which could not be checked here. TRBV21-1 constitutes a pseudogene. The CDR3 spans 18 residues. For the CDR3, the DNA is TGTGCCAGCAGCAAAAATTCTGGGAGCGGGAGTTCCCCGATAGAGCAGTTCTTC. Its translation is CASSKNSGSGSSPIEQFF.

This clonotype occurred many times. The chain uses TRBV20-1 and TRBJ2-3; TRBD2 agrees at 9 bases. The CDR3 is 14 residues long. In germline, CDR1 is DFQATT, CDR2 SNEGSKA (reference sequence). V was clipped by 6 bases and J by 5 bases; unmatched bases: 9. The chain's CDR3 is CSATGGRAVDTQYF. CDR3 nucleotides: TGCAGTGCAACAGGCGGGAGGGCCGTAGATACGCAGTATTTT.

The chain joins TRBV12-3 or TRBV12-4 to TRBJ2-2; D call uncertain. The CDR3 is made up of 12 amino acids. Trimming took off 7 bases at V and 3 bases at J, with 6 bases between the two ends. CDR3 loop: CASKRDTGELFF. DNA of the CDR3: TGTGCCAGCAAACGGGACACCGGGGAGCTGTTTTTT.

A few counts support this clonotype. This rearrangement joins TRBV10-2 to TRBJ2-3, with TRBD2 matching 14 bases. The CDR3 spans 13 residues. The V and J ends lost 7 bases and 15 bases, in that order; junction bases with no gene match: 9. Germline V gene sequence: CDR1 WSHSY, CDR2 SAAADI. The CDR3 DNA follows: TGCGCCAGCACTCCTACCGGGACTAGCGGGGGTTATTTT. Residues: CASTPTGTSGGYF.

The table lists this clonotype with many counts. The chain combines TRBV20-1 with TRBJ2-1; TRBD1 matches at 11 bases. The CDR3 loop spans 14 amino acids. The trim removed 3 bases at V and 7 bases at J, leaving 5 bases unmatched. The germline V gene encodes CDR1 DFQATT and CDR2 SNEGSKA (reference sequence). In DNA, the CDR3 is TGCAGTGCTAGCCGGGACAGGGGGACAAATGAGCAGTTCTTC. It codes for CSASRDRGTNEQFF.

This clonotype was recorded at least ten times. The chain combines TRBV4-3 with TRBJ1-1; no reliable D call. The V end was cut by 0 bases, the J end by 6 bases, with 11 bases between. CDR3 length equals 14 residues. Germline V CDR1 and CDR2: LGHNA, YSLEER. CDR3 coding DNA: TGCGCCAGCAGCCAAGATAGGAGGACCCCTGAAGCTTTCTTT. It specifies CASSQDRRTPEAFF.

This clonotype has ten or more counts. V gene TRBV6-1 combines with J gene TRBJ2-1; 7 bases align to TRBD2. CDR1 and CDR2 (germline): MNHNS, SASEGT. Trimming cost V 7 bases and J 0 bases; bases outside gene matches: 9. The CDR3 totals 16 residues. The CDR3 coding sequence is TGTGCCAGCACCACTTGGGGGGGGAGCTCCTACAATGAGCAGTTCTTC. Protein product: CASTTWGGSSYNEQFF.

The rearrangement uses TRBV6-2 or TRBV6-3 and TRBJ1-5; D call uncertain. Per the germline V gene, CDR1 is MNHEY and CDR2 is SVGEGT. Trimming shortened V by 7 bases and J by 5 bases, and 9 bases separated the two germline ends. The CDR3 loop spans 12 amino acids. CDR3 nucleotide sequence: TGTGCCAGCACAGAGGGTCATCAGCCCCAGCATTTT. Translation gives CASTEGHQPQHF.

This clonotype was picked up many times. This sequence joins TRBV30 and TRBJ2-2, with TRBD2 as a possible D gene (5 bases). The ends were cut back, 1 base at V and 6 bases at J, with 15 bases in the middle. The germline gives CDR1 GTSNPN, CDR2 SVGIG (reference sequence). The CDR3 length is 15 residues. CDR3 in amino acids: CAWSAQIRGPGELFF. The CDR3 region has the DNA TGTGCCTGGAGTGCCCAAATTCGGGGTCCCGGGGAGCTGTTTTTT.

This sequence joins TRBV28 and TRBJ1-3, with D possibly matching TRBD1 (5 bases). This CDR3 is 13 amino acids long. Trimming pared 6 bases from V and 4 bases from J, leaving 10 bases between. Germline CDR1 and CDR2: MDHEN and SYDVKM. Here the CDR3 DNA reads TGTGCCAGCAGCCAGGGAATCGGAAACACCATATATTTT. Its translation: CASSQGIGNTIYF. The variable domain in full, completed from reference TRBV28 and TRBJ1-3, reads DVKVTQSSRYLVKRTGEKVFLECVQDMDHENMFWYRQDPGLGLRLIYFSYDVKMKEKGDIPEGYSVSREKKERFSLILESASTNQTSMYLCASSQGIGNTIYFGEGSWLTVV.

In this sample, this clonotype turned up many times. The chain is built from TRBV7-2 and TRBJ2-5, with 7 bases aligning to TRBD1. The CDR3 totals 13 residues. V gave up 5 bases and J gave up 5 bases; unmatched junction bases: 5. Germline values: CDR1 SGHTA, CDR2 FQGNSA. CDR3 in amino acids: CASSPDRAETQYF. CDR3 coding DNA: TGTGCCAGCAGCCCAGACAGGGCTGAGACCCAGTACTTC.

This clonotype was counted many times. The chain links TRBV20-1 to TRBJ2-2; unclear D gene. The V gene's germline CDR1 is DFQATT and CDR2 SNEGSKA (reference sequence). V shed 0 bases and J shed 5 bases, with 1 base lying between them. The CDR3 spans 11 residues. The CDR3: CSARETGELFF. The DNA of the CDR3 is TGCAGTGCTAGAGAAACCGGGGAGCTGTTTTTT.

This clonotype has ten or more counts. V is TRBV19 and J is TRBJ2-4, with D hard to call. CDR1 LNHDA and CDR2 SQIVND come from the germline V gene (reference sequence). The CDR3 extends over 14 amino acids. Between the trimmed V and J ends, which lost 3 bases and 0 bases, there was a span of 6 bases. The CDR3 coding sequence is TGTGCCAGTAGTATGCCGGTAGCCAAAAACATTCAGTACTTC. Protein sequence: CASSMPVAKNIQYF.

This clonotype was counted ten times or more. This rearrangement joins TRBV2 to TRBJ1-1, with a weak D call TRBD1 (6 bases). Germline values: CDR1 SNHLY, CDR2 FYNNEI. The CDR3 covers 14 residues. Trimming took 10 bases from V and 4 from J, leaving 19 bases between them. The CDR3 sequence: CATKAVGGFTEAFF. The CDR3 region has the DNA TGTGCCACAAAAGCTGTCGGGGGCTTCACTGAAGCTTTCTTT. Complete variable domain (other parts from reference TRBV2 and TRBJ1-1): EPEVTQTPSHQVTQMGQEVILRCVPISNHLYFYWYRQILGQKVEFLVSFYNNEISEKSEIFDDQFSVERPDGSNFTLKIRSTKLEDSAMYFCATKAVGGFTEAFFGQGTRLTVV.

This clonotype is labeled as medium-sized. The chain couples TRBV5-5 to TRBJ2-1; D not resolved. Germline CDR1 is SGHKS and CDR2 is YYEKEE (reference sequence). CDR3 size: 15 residues. Trimming shortened V by 0 bases and J by 0 bases, and 7 bases separated the two germline ends. Here the CDR3 reads CASSLELGSYNEQFF. The CDR3 bases are TGTGCCAGCAGCTTGGAACTGGGCTCCTACAATGAGCAGTTCTTC.

This clonotype was found many times. The rearrangement joins TRBV6-5 to TRBJ2-3; either TRBD1 or TRBD2 may supply D (6 bases each). The CDR3 loop spans 13 amino acids. Trimming stripped 3 bases from V and 6 bases from J, with 10 bases between. Germline CDR1 is MNHEY and CDR2 is SVGAGI. As DNA, the CDR3 is TGTGCCAGCAGTTATTCGGGGGCCGATACGCAGTATTTT. Protein sequence: CASSYSGADTQYF.

Many counts were recorded for this clonotype. V usage is TRBV12-3 or TRBV12-4 and J usage is TRBJ2-7; D not certain. The CDR3 is 12 amino acids. The V and J ends lost 3 bases and 3 bases respectively, with 6 bases between them. CDR3 region: CASSFAYYEQYF. CDR3 nucleotides: TGTGCCAGCAGTTTCGCCTACTACGAGCAGTACTTC.

This clonotype was seen at least ten times. The rearrangement links TRBV29-1 to TRBJ1-2; the D is unclear. The ends were cut back, 3 bases at V and 3 bases at J, with 11 bases in the middle. This CDR3 spans 13 amino acids. Germline values: CDR1 SQVTM, CDR2 ANQGSEA. The CDR3 DNA reads TGCAGCGTTGACGTCCGGCGGGACTATGGCTACACCTTC. This codes for CSVDVRRDYGYTF.

This clonotype was recorded many times. This rearrangement joins TRBV5-1 to TRBJ1-3, with D unresolved. Trimming stripped 4 bases from V and 1 base from J, with 15 bases between. The germline gives CDR1 SGHRS, CDR2 YFSETQ. The CDR3 consists of 16 residues. The CDR3 sequence is CASSPSLVASGNTIYF. CDR3 DNA: TGCGCCAGCAGCCCCTCACTGGTCGCATCTGGAAACACCATATATTTT.

This clonotype was counted many times. The chain couples TRBV3-1 to TRBJ1-2, with unresolved D. Trimming removed 1 base at V and 5 bases at J, with 5 bases between. Germline V CDR1 and CDR2: LGHDT, YNNKEL (reference sequence). The CDR3 runs to 12 residues. The CDR3 sequence: CASSQGQYGYTF. In DNA, the CDR3 is TGTGCCAGCAGCCAAGGGCAGTATGGCTACACCTTC.

This clonotype was detected ten times or more. The rearrangement uses TRBV3-1 and TRBJ2-7; 7 nucleotides line up with TRBD1. Germline CDR1 is LGHDT and CDR2 is YNNKEL (reference sequence). The trim removed 4 bases at V and 0 bases at J, leaving 3 bases unmatched. The CDR3 runs to 14 residues. CDR3 sequence (DNA): TGTGCCAGCAGCCGGGGACAGAGCTCCTACGAGCAGTACTTC. Its translation: CASSRGQSSYEQYF.

This clonotype has a count of ten or more. The chain couples TRBV29-1 to TRBJ2-3; D perhaps matches TRBD1 (6 bases). The CDR3 spans 13 residues. Trimming removed 7 bases at V and 0 bases at J, with 11 bases between. Germline CDR1 is SQVTM and CDR2 is ANQGSEA. In nucleotides, the CDR3 is TGCAGCGCTACAGGGCCTAGCACAGATACGCAGTATTTT. Translation gives CSATGPSTDTQYF.

This clonotype was observed at least ten times. J is TRBJ2-4 and V is TRBV20-1; no firm D call. The V end was cut by 1 base, the J end by 0 bases, with 7 bases between. The CDR3 extends over 14 amino acids. Germline values: CDR1 DFQATT, CDR2 SNEGSKA (reference sequence). The CDR3 DNA follows: TGCAGTGCTAGAGGGGGTCTAGCCAAAAACATTCAGTACTTC. This codes for CSARGGLAKNIQYF.

This clonotype was recorded at least ten times. The genes are TRBV12-3 or TRBV12-4 and TRBJ2-5; D may be TRBD2 (5 bases). Deletions cut 3 bases from V and 6 bases from J, with 11 bases between. The CDR3 has 13 amino acids. The chain's CDR3 is CASSFEGEQTQYF. CDR3 in DNA: TGTGCCAGCAGTTTCGAGGGAGAACAGACCCAGTACTTC.

A remark on this clonotype: A junction boundary mismatches the germline segment, possibly from a read error. The rearrangement links TRBV11-1 to TRBJ2-1; 9 bases fit TRBD1. The CDR3 spans 18 residues. Germline V lookup: CDR1 SGHAT, CDR2 FQDESV (reference sequence). CDR3 amino acids: CASSTGQGPVGSYNEQFF. For the CDR3, the DNA is TGCGCCAGCAGCACAGGACAGGGGCCAGTCGGCTCCTACAATGAGCAGTTCTTC.